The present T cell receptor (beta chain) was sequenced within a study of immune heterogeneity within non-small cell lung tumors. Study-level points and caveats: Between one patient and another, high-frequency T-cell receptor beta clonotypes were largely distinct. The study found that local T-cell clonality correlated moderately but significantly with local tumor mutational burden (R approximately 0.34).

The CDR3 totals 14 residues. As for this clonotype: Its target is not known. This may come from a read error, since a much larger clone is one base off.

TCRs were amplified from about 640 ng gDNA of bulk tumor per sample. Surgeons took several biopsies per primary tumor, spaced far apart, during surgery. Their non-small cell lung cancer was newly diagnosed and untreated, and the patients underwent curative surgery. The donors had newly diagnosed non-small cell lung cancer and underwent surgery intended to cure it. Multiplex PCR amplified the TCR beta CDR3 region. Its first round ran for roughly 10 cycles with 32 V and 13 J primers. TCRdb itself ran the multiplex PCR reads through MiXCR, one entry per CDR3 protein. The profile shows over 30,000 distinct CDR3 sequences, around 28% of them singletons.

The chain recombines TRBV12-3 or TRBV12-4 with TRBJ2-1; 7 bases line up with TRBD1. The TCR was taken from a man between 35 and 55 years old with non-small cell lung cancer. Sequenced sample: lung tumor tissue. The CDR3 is CASRTGTAYNEKFF. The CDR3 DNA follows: TGTGCCAGCAGAACCGGGACAGCCTACAATGAGAAGTTCTTC.